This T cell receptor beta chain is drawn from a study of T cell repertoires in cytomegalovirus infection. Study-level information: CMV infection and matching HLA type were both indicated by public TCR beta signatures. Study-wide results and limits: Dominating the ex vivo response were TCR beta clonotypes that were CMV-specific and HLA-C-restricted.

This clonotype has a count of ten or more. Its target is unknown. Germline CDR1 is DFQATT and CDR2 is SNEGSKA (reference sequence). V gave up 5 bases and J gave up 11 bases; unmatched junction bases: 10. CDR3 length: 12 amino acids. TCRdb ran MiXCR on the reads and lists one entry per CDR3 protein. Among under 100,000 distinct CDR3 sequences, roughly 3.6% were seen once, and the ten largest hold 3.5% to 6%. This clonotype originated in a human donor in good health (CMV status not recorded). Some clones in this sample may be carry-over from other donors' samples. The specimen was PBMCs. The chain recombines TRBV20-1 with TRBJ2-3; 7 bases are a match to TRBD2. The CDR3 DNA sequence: TGCAGTGCTCGAAATGGGGGGGTAGGGCAGTATTTT. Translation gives CSARNGGVGQYF.